The sample holds many counts of the clone carrying this T cell receptor (beta chain). Its antigen is still unknown. The sample comes from a study of T cells in Graves' hyperthyroidism and ophthalmopathy. Overall study context: The blood sample was taken at first diagnosis, before treatment began. Findings and caveats of the study: Ophthalmopathy, which appeared later, was predicted by the model a median approximately six months before onset. In blood, most of the thyroid clonotypes expanded above 0.001 were also present.

The CDR3 contains 15 residues. Trimming removed 4 bases at V and 0 bases at J, with 6 bases between. The germline V gene has CDR1 KGHDR and CDR2 SFDVKD. RNA transcripts yielded amplified TCR beta CDR3 regions. The TCR CDR3 was amplified in a first-round RT-PCR using the HTBI primer set. A single record per CDR3 protein comes from TCRdb applying MiXCR to the multiplex PCR reads. The data show under 250,000 distinct CDR3 sequences, with approximately 24% seen just once and 35% held by the top ten. The study included ophthalmopathy patients with Clinical Activity Score at least 3, NOSPECS grade at least 4 and duration under 3 months.

J is TRBJ2-6 and V is TRBV24-1; no clear D. The clonotype originates from a woman in her forties with Graves' ophthalmopathy. Specimen: blood. The CDR3 protein is CATSEHRSGANVLTF. The CDR3 nucleotides are TGTGCCACCAGTGAGCATCGCTCTGGGGCCAACGTCCTGACTTTC.